Presented here are 17 T cell receptor beta chains from one specimen sequenced in a study of human T cells and chemical hapten exposure. Time point described: pre-sensitization, week 0. Sample treatment: therapeutic diphenylcyclopropenone sensitization with weekly scalp DPC. TCRdb re-called the RACE reads with MiXCR, one entry per CDR3 protein. The sample lists under 45,000 distinct CDR3 sequences, roughly a tenth seen once, with roughly 6% in the top ten. Sample: whole blood, taken in connection with sensitization to the hapten diphenylcyclopropenone (DPC). The receptors were gathered from a man younger than 45 with alopecia areata. Some clones in this sample may be carry-over from other donors' samples.

The rearrangement links TRBV5-1 to TRBJ2-7; D uncertain. The CDR3 runs to 11 residues. Trimming took 4 bases from V and 4 from J, leaving 6 bases between them. Germline lookup yields CDR1 SGHRS and CDR2 YFSETQ. The CDR3 DNA sequence: TGCGCCAGCAGCCAAGAGTACGAGCAGTACTTC. This translates into CASSQEYEQYF.

The chain uses TRBV6-1 and TRBJ1-2, with TRBD1 as a possible D gene (5 bases). This CDR3 spans 14 amino acids. Per germline, CDR1 MNHNS and CDR2 SASEGT. The ends were cut back, 4 bases at V and 4 bases at J, with 13 bases in the middle. In nucleotides, the CDR3 is TGTGCCAGCAGTGCCCGCGGACAAGGCTATGGCTACACCTTC. Its protein is CASSARGQGYGYTF.

This clonotype has a handful of counts. The chain has TRBV11-3 and TRBJ2-1, with D perhaps matching TRBD2 (6 bases). In germline, CDR1 is SGHNT, CDR2 YENEEA. V shed 5 bases and J shed 4 bases, with 12 bases lying between them. The CDR3 loop spans 14 amino acids. CDR3 loop: CASSRRGGYNEQFF. Here the CDR3 DNA reads TGTGCCAGCAGCCGTCGGGGAGGATACAATGAGCAGTTCTTC.

This clonotype was detected ten times or more. V gene TRBV6-1 combines with J gene TRBJ2-7; tentative D call: TRBD2 (5 bases). V dropped 1 base and J dropped 0 bases, with 10 bases sitting between them. The CDR3 sequence is 15 residues long. From germline, CDR1 is MNHNS and CDR2 SASEGT. As DNA, the CDR3 is TGTGCCAGCAGTGAAGGAGAGGGTCCCTCCTACGAGCAGTACTTC. Translated: CASSEGEGPSYEQYF.

Many counts were recorded for this clonotype. In DNA, the CDR3 is TGTGCTAGTGGTTTGGGGGGACAGGGGAGCTCCTACAATGAGCAGTTCTTC. The encoded protein is CASGLGGQGSSYNEQFF. This chain connects TRBV12-5 to TRBJ2-1; 10 positions agree with TRBD1. With 1 base clipped from V and 0 bases from J, the junction kept 3 bases outside the gene matches. The CDR3 extends over 17 amino acids. Germline V CDR1 and CDR2: LGHNT, FRNRAP. Full variable domain (remainder filled in from reference TRBV12-5 and TRBJ2-1): DARVTQTPRHKVTEMGQEVTMRCQPILGHNTVFWYRQTMMQGLELLAYFRNRAPLDDSGMPKDRFSAEMPDATLATLKIQPSEPRDSAVYFCASGLGGQGSSYNEQFFGPGTRLTVL.

This clonotype was observed many times. V gene TRBV12-3 or TRBV12-4 combines with J gene TRBJ1-5, with a possible D match to TRBD1 (5 bases). The ends were cut back, 3 bases at V and 2 bases at J, with 17 bases in the middle. The CDR3 loop spans 17 amino acids. The CDR3: CASSFDGGLGGNQPQHF. The CDR3 nucleotides are TGTGCCAGCAGTTTTGACGGCGGATTAGGGGGCAATCAGCCCCAGCATTTT.

This clonotype was seen at least ten times. V and J are TRBV11-2 and TRBJ2-1, with a tentative D call TRBD1 (7 bases). This CDR3 region has 16 residues. V was clipped by 5 bases and J by 0 bases, with 14 bases between them. Germline CDR1 SGHAT, CDR2 FQNNGV. The CDR3 bases are TGTGCCAGCAGCCGGCGGGACAGTTACTCCTACAATGAGCAGTTCTTC. Its translation is CASSRRDSYSYNEQFF.

This clonotype was counted a few times. The chain joins TRBV5-4 to TRBJ2-3; D is perhaps TRBD2 (6 bases). V lost 3 bases, J lost 1 base, and 9 bases lay in between. The CDR3 loop spans 14 amino acids. The germline CDR1 and CDR2 sequences are SGHNT and YYREEE (reference sequence). The chain's CDR3 is CASSWDSGTDTQYF. The CDR3 region has the DNA TGTGCCAGCAGCTGGGACTCCGGCACAGATACGCAGTATTTT. Using reference TRBV5-4 and TRBJ2-3 for the parts outside the CDR3, the full variable domain is ETGVTQSPTHLIKTRGQQVTLRCSSQSGHNTVSWYQQALGQGPQFIFQYYREEENGRGNFPPRFSGLQFPNYSSELNVNALELDDSALYLCASSWDSGTDTQYFGPGTRLTVL.

Only a few counts were recorded for this clonotype. The gene calls are TRBV7-9 and TRBJ2-1; 8 bases align to TRBD2. V lost 2 bases to trimming and J lost 2 bases; unmatched junction nucleotides: 5. In germline, CDR1 is SEHNR, CDR2 FQNEAQ (reference sequence). The CDR3 covers 16 residues. The CDR3 DNA reads TGTGCCAGCAGCTTAAGGGCTAGCGGGCCCTACAATGAGCAGTTCTTC. This gives the protein CASSLRASGPYNEQFF.

This clonotype was recorded many times. The chain links TRBV29-1 to TRBJ2-3, with TRBD1 identical over 10 bases. V trimming: 4 bases; J trimming: 8 bases; junction bases outside the gene matches: 9. CDR1 and CDR2 from the germline V gene are SQVTM and ANQGSEA. This CDR3 comprises 14 residues. This CDR3 is CSVVPGQGPLTQYF. The CDR3 bases are TGCAGCGTTGTTCCGGGACAGGGGCCTCTTACGCAGTATTTT.

As to this clonotype: Likely a read error: the CDR3 ends without its conserved phenylalanine or tryptophan. V and J are TRBV9 and TRBJ1-6, with D perhaps TRBD1 (6 bases). Germline values: CDR1 SGDLS, CDR2 YYNGEE. There are 14 residues in the CDR3. The V and J ends lost 7 bases and 8 bases respectively, with 16 bases between them. CDR3 bases: TGTGCCAGCGCCGGACAGTTGGGGCATTCACCCCTCCACTAT. This encodes CASAGQLGHSPLHY.

This clonotype was counted at least ten times. V gene TRBV6-5 combines with J gene TRBJ2-7; 8 positions agree with TRBD1. V dropped 5 bases and J dropped 0; count of bases not matched to a gene: 6. Germline values: CDR1 MNHEY, CDR2 SVGAGI. The CDR3 is 15 residues long. CDR3 residues: CASSHRQGSSYEQYF. In DNA, the CDR3 is TGTGCCAGCAGTCACCGACAGGGGAGCTCCTACGAGCAGTACTTC.

This clonotype was seen a handful of times. V and J are TRBV13 and TRBJ2-1, with D possibly matching TRBD1 (6 bases). V was cut by 6 bases and J by 6 bases, with 15 bases left in between. Germline CDR1 and CDR2: PRHDT and FYEKMQ (reference sequence). The CDR3 length is 14 residues. CDR3 sequence (DNA): TGTGCCAGCAGTTCAATGACAGGTATCAATGAGCAGTTCTTC. Translating gives CASSSMTGINEQFF.

This clonotype was observed a few times. The chain joins TRBV12-3 or TRBV12-4 to TRBJ1-2; 10 positions match TRBD1. The CDR3 is made up of 15 amino acids. J lost 4 bases, V lost 5 bases, and 7 bases had no gene match. CDR3 in amino acids: CASSHRDRGPYGYTF. DNA for the CDR3: TGTGCCAGCAGTCACCGGGACAGGGGTCCCTATGGCTACACCTTC.

This clonotype was counted ten times or more. The V and J genes are TRBV11-2 and TRBJ2-1; the match to TRBD1 covers 11 bases. The germline gives CDR1 SGHAT, CDR2 FQNNGV. This CDR3 is 15 amino acids long. With V trimmed by 5 bases and J by 7 bases, 7 bases remained unmatched. The CDR3 loop reads CASSVGQGASNEQFF. In DNA, the CDR3 is TGTGCCAGCAGCGTCGGACAGGGGGCTAGTAATGAGCAGTTCTTC.

This clonotype appeared many times. This rearrangement joins TRBV10-2 to TRBJ2-2; D ambiguous. Germline-derived CDR1 and CDR2 are WSHSY and SAAADI. The CDR3 totals 14 residues. Between the trimmed V and J ends, which lost 7 bases and 8 bases, there was a span of 17 bases. This CDR3 reads CASTTVPKKGELFF. In DNA form, the CDR3 reads TGCGCCAGCACCACGGTCCCCAAAAAAGGGGAGCTGTTTTTT.

The chain recombines TRBV20-1 with TRBJ2-3, with TRBD2 matching over 14 bases. This CDR3 is 15 amino acids long. The V gene end was trimmed by 1 base and the J gene end by 6 bases; junction bases not matched to a gene: 3. The germline gives CDR1 DFQATT, CDR2 SNEGSKA (reference sequence). As DNA, the CDR3 is TGCAGTGCTAGAGCGGGACTAGCGGGGGCGGATACGCAGTATTTT. Translating gives CSARAGLAGADTQYF.